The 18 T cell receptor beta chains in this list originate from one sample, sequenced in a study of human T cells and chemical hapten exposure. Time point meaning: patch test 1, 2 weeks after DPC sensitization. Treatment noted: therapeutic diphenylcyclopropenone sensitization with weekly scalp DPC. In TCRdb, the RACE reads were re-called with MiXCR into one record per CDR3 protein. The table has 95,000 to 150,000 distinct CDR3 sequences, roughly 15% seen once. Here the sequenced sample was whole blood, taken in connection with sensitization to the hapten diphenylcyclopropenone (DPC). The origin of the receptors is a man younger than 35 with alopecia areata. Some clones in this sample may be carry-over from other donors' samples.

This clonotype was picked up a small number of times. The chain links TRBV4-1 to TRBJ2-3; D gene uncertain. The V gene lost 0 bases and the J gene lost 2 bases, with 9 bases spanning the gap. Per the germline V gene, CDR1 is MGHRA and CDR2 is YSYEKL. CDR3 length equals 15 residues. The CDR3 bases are TGCGCCAGCAGCCAAGATACTTCGGACACAGATACGCAGTATTTT. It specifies CASSQDTSDTDTQYF.

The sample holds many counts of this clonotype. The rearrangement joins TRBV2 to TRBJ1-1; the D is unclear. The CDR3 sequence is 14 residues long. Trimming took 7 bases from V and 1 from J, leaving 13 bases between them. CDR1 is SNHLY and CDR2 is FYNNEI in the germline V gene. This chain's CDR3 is CASKLWAENTEAFF. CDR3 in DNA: TGTGCCAGCAAACTTTGGGCGGAGAACACTGAAGCTTTCTTT.

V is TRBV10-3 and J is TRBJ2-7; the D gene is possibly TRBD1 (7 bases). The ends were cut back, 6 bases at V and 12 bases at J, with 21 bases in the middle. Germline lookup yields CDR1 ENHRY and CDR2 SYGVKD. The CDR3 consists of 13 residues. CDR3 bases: TGTGCCATCAGCGCCACAGGGGACTCTGCTCCGTACTTC. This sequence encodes CAISATGDSAPYF.

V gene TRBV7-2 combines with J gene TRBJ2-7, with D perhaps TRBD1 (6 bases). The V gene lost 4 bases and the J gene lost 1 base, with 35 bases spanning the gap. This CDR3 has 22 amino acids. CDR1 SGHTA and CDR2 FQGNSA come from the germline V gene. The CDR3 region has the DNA TGTGCCAGCAGCTCCTCCCCTGCTCTCAAACAGGGAAGTAAGGAAAGTTCCTACGAGCAGTACTTC. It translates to CASSSSPALKQGSKESSYEQYF. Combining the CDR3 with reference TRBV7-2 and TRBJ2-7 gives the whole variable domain GAGVSQSPSNKVTEKGKDVELRCDPISGHTALYWYRQSLGQGLEFLIYFQGNSAPDKSGLPSDRFSAERTGGSVSTLTIQRTQQEDSAVYLCASSSSPALKQGSKESSYEQYFGPGTRLTVT.

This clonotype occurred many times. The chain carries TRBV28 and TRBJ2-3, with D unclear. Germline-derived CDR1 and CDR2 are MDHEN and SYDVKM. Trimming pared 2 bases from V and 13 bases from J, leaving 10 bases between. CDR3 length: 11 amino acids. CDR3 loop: CASSLRAREYF. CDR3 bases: TGTGCCAGCAGTTTAAGGGCCCGAGAGTATTTT.

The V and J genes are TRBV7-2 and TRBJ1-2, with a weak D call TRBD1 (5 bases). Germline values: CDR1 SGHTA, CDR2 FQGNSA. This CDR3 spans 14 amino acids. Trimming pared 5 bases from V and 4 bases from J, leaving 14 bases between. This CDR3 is CASSPWAGSYGYTF. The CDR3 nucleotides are TGTGCCAGCAGCCCCTGGGCAGGGAGCTATGGCTACACCTTC.

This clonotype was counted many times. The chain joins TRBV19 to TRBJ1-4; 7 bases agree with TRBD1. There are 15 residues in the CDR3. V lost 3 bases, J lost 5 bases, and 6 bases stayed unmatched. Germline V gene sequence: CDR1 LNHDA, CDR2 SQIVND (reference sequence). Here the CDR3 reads CASSMGGTVNEKLFF. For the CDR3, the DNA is TGTGCCAGTAGTATGGGGGGGACAGTCAATGAAAAACTGTTTTTT.

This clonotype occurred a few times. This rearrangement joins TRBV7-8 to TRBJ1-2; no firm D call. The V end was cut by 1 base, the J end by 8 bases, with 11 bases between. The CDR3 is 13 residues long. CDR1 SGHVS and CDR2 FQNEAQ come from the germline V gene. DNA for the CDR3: TGTGCCAGCAGCTTAGGTCGGGAGCGGGGCTACACCTTC. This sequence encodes CASSLGRERGYTF. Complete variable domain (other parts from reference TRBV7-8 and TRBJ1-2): GAGVSQSPRYKVAKRGQDVALRCDPISGHVSLFWYQQALGQGPEFLTYFQNEAQLDKSGLPSDRFFAERPEGSVSTLKIQRTQQEDSAVYLCASSLGRERGYTFGSGTRLTVV.

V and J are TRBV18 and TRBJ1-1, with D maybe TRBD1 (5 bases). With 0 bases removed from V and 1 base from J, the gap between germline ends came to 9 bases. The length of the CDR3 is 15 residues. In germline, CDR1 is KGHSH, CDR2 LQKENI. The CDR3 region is CASSPPLGRNTEAFF. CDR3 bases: TGTGCCAGCTCACCACCGTTGGGACGGAACACTGAAGCTTTCTTT.

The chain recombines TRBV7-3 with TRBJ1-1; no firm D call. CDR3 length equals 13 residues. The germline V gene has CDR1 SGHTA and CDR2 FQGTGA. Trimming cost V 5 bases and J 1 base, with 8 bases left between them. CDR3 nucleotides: TGTGCCAGCAGCCGGTCGCCGAACACTGAAGCTTTCTTT. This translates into CASSRSPNTEAFF.

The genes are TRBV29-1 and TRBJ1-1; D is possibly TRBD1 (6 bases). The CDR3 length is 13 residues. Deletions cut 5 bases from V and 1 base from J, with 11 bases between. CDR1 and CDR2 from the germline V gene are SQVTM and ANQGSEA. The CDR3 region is CSVHGQQNTEAFF. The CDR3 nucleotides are TGCAGCGTTCACGGACAGCAGAACACTGAAGCTTTCTTT.

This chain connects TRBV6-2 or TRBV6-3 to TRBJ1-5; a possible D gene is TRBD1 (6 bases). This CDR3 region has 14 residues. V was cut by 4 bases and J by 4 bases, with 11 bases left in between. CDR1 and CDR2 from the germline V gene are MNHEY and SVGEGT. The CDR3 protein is CASSFGQFNQPQHF. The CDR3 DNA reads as TGTGCCAGCAGTTTCGGACAGTTTAATCAGCCCCAGCATTTT.

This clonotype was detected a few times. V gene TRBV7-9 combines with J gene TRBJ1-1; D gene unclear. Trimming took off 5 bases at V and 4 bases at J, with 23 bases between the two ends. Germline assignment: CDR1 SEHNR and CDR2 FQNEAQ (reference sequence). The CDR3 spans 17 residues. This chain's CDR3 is CASSPRALGPRGTEAFF. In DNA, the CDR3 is TGTGCCAGCAGCCCTCGAGCTCTAGGCCCCCGGGGCACTGAAGCTTTCTTT. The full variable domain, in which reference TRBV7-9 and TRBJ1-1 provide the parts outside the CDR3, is DTGVSQNPRHKITKRGQNVTFRCDPISEHNRLYWYRQTLGQGPEFLTYFQNEAQLEKSRLLSDRFSAERPKGSFSTLEIQRTEQGDSAMYLCASSPRALGPRGTEAFFGQGTRLTVV.

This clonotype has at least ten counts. CDR3 sequence reads: CASSPGTGLETQYF. Written as DNA, the CDR3 is TGCGCCAGCAGCCCCGGGACAGGGCTAGAGACCCAGTACTTC. V usage is TRBV5-1 and J usage is TRBJ2-5, with 9 bases matching TRBD1. After removal of 4 bases from V and 4 bases from J, the junction contained 5 bases not matched to a gene. Germline V gene data show CDR1 as SGHRS and CDR2 as YFSETQ. This CDR3 has 14 amino acids. The full variable domain, its missing parts supplied by reference TRBV5-1 and TRBJ2-5, is KAGVTQTPRYLIKTRGQQVTLSCSPISGHRSVSWYQQTPGQGLQFLFEYFSETQRNKGNFPGRFSGRQFSNSRSEMNVSTLELGDSALYLCASSPGTGLETQYFGPGTRLLVL.

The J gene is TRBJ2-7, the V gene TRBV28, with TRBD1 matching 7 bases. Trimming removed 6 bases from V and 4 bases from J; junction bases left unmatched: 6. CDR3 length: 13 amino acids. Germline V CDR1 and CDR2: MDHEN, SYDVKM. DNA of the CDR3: TGTGCCAGCAGCTCCGGGACAGTATACGAGCAGTACTTC. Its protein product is CASSSGTVYEQYF.

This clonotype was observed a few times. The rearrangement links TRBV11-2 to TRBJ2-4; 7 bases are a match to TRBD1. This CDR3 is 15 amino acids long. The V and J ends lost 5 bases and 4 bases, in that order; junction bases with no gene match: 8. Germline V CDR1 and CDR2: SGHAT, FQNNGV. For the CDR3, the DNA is TGTGCCAGCAGCGCGATCCGGGACAGTAAAAACATTCAGTACTTC. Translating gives CASSAIRDSKNIQYF.

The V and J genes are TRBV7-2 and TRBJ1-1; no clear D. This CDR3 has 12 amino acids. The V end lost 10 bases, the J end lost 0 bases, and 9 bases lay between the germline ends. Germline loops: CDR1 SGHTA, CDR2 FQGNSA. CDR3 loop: CATTNMNTEAFF. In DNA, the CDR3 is TGTGCCACAACTAACATGAACACTGAAGCTTTCTTT.

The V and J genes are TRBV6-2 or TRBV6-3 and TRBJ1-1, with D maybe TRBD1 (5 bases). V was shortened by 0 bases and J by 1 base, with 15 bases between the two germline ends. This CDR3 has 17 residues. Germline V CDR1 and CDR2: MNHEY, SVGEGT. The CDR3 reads CASSYSAGSVRNTEAFF. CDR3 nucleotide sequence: TGTGCCAGCAGTTACTCTGCAGGGAGTGTGAGGAACACTGAAGCTTTCTTT.